The T cell receptor (beta chain) described here comes from a study of radiotherapy plus CTLA-4 blockade in lung cancer. Whole-study context: Disease control reached around 30%, with objective responses in approximately 17%.

Measured with immunoSEQ multiplex PCR; TCRdb has only the in-frame clones, and not every one. Of 90,000 to 100,000 clones listed, approximately 72% are singletons. On this clone itself: No antigen is known for it.

The CDR3 runs to 17 residues. After removal of 5 bases from V and 9 bases from J, the junction contained 15 bases not matched to a gene. Germline CDR1 reads MDHEN; CDR2 reads SYDVKM. Study observations and caveats: It was early blood T cell clone dynamics, with interferon-beta, that reportedly best predicted response. TCR clones from tumors expanded in blood after radiotherapy plus ipilimumab.

Patients with chemo-refractory metastatic non-small-cell lung cancer received focal radiation plus CTLA-4 blockade with ipilimumab. The sample consisted of peripheral blood, taken from a patient treated with radiotherapy plus ipilimumab. The sequence derives from a human donor with non-small cell lung cancer who had a partial response to radiotherapy plus ipilimumab. Some clones in this sample may be carry-over from other donors' samples. The chain carries TRBV28 and TRBJ1-4, with 10 bases fitting TRBD1. CDR3 protein: CASSLTGAGTGAKKLFF. DNA of the CDR3: TGTGCCAGCAGTCTAACAGGAGCCGGGACAGGGGCGAAAAAACTGTTTTTT.